Below, 29 T cell receptor beta chains from the same sample are listed, as sequenced in a study of T-cell reconstitution after alpha-beta-depleted transplantation in children. A library of TCRbeta sequences, prepared with unique molecular identifiers, was generated. TCRdb re-derived calls from the PCR reads in MiXCR, one entry per CDR3 protein. The table records around 700,000 distinct CDR3 sequences, around 13% of them present only once. This sample comprised PBMCs, obtained before TCRalphabeta/CD19-depleted stem cell transplant. The receptors shown here come from a girl aged 2-10 years with congenital amegakaryocytic thrombocytopenia, due to receive a stem cell transplant.

This clonotype was seen ten or more times. V usage is TRBV28 and J usage is TRBJ2-3; D might be TRBD1 (6 bases). Per the germline V gene, CDR1 is MDHEN and CDR2 is SYDVKM. V gave up 8 bases and J gave up 2 bases, with 17 bases separating them. The CDR3 is 15 residues long. CDR3 DNA: TGTGCCAGCCGCCCCTGGGACACCTTCACAGATACGCAGTATTTT. This codes for CASRPWDTFTDTQYF.

There are many counts of this clonotype. The chain employs TRBV7-3 and TRBJ2-3, with unresolved D. CDR3 length: 16 residues. Germline CDR1 is SGHTA and CDR2 is FQGTGA. V lost 3 bases and J 1 base, leaving 14 bases between the germline ends. CDR3 DNA sequence: TGTGCCAGCAGCTTCCCGTTCGGTGCAGGCACAGATACGCAGTATTTT. It codes for CASSFPFGAGTDTQYF.

This clonotype was found many times. The chain carries TRBV7-9 and TRBJ2-1, with a possible D match to TRBD2 (5 bases). Trimming took off 4 bases at V and 6 bases at J, with 7 bases between the two ends. The CDR3 runs to 12 residues. Germline V lookup: CDR1 SEHNR, CDR2 FQNEAQ (reference sequence). CDR3 nucleotide sequence: TGTGCCAGCAGCTACGGGATCAATGAGCAGTTCTTC. Its protein product is CASSYGINEQFF.

The chain uses TRBV21-1 and TRBJ2-7; the D call TRBD1 from the table was never checked on the DNA. TRBV21-1 is reported as a pseudogene. The CDR3 runs to 14 residues. The CDR3 DNA sequence: TGTGCCAGCAATCGAGACAGGGCCTCCTACGAGCAGTACTTC. Its translation is CASNRDRASYEQYF.

This clonotype occurred many times. CDR3 region: CSASSDTGELFF. CDR3 coding DNA: TGCAGTGCTAGTTCAGACACCGGGGAGCTGTTTTTT. The chain recombines TRBV20-1 with TRBJ2-2; D gene ambiguous. The CDR3 length is 12 residues. Germline assignment: CDR1 DFQATT and CDR2 SNEGSKA (reference sequence). Trimming removed 3 bases from V and 3 bases from J, with 5 bases in between.

This clonotype was seen repeatedly, ten times or more. The chain links TRBV20-1 to TRBJ1-2; TRBD1 is a possible D gene (6 bases). CDR1 and CDR2 (germline): DFQATT, SNEGSKA (reference sequence). The CDR3 has 14 amino acids. The V end was cut by 0 bases, the J end by 4 bases, with 12 bases between. Written as DNA, the CDR3 is TGCAGTGCTAGAGAAAACAGGGTTTCCTATGGCTACACCTTC. It is translated as CSARENRVSYGYTF.

This clonotype appeared a few times. The chain couples TRBV12-3 or TRBV12-4 to TRBJ1-5; D ambiguous. The CDR3 sequence is 14 residues long. Deletions cut 7 bases from V and 3 bases from J, with 13 bases between. The CDR3 spells CASTLGLINQPQHF. The CDR3 nucleotides are TGTGCCAGCACCCTAGGGCTGATCAATCAGCCCCAGCATTTT.

Only a few counts were recorded for this clonotype. The genes are TRBV20-1 and TRBJ1-1, with D unclear. Germline V gene sequence: CDR1 DFQATT, CDR2 SNEGSKA (reference sequence). With 5 bases removed from V and 7 bases from J, the gap between germline ends came to 8 bases. The CDR3 spans 10 residues. The CDR3 loop reads CSADDYEAFF. The CDR3 DNA follows: TGCAGTGCTGACGATTATGAAGCTTTCTTT.

The CDR3 region is CASRKQVRGGTGELFF. The DNA of the CDR3 is TGTGCCAGCAGGAAACAGGTCCGCGGGGGCACCGGGGAGCTGTTTTTT. The genes are TRBV7-3 and TRBJ2-2; 7 bases align to TRBD2. Germline trimming cut 6 bases from V and 4 bases from J; bases unmatched to any gene: 11. Germline values: CDR1 SGHTA, CDR2 FQGTGA. The CDR3 has 16 amino acids.

This clonotype was detected only a few times. V and J are TRBV12-3 or TRBV12-4 and TRBJ2-7; D is undetermined. Between the trimmed V and J ends, which lost 3 bases and 6 bases, there was a span of 9 bases. This CDR3 has 12 amino acids. CDR3 nucleotide sequence: TGTGCCAGCAGTTTTCGCGCCGGCGAGCAGTACTTC. The encoded protein is CASSFRAGEQYF.

V gene TRBV28 combines with J gene TRBJ2-7, with TRBD2 as a possible D gene (6 bases). The CDR3 extends over 13 amino acids. V lost 10 bases, J lost 2 bases, and 15 bases lay in between. Germline loops: CDR1 MDHEN, CDR2 SYDVKM. As DNA, the CDR3 is TGTGCCACCGTGGGGAGGACCCCCTACGAGCAGTACTTC. Translated, it gives CATVGRTPYEQYF.

This sequence joins TRBV5-1 and TRBJ2-1, with D perhaps matching TRBD2 (6 bases). CDR3 size: 12 residues. The germline CDR1 and CDR2 sequences are SGHRS and YFSETQ. CDR3 DNA sequence: TGCGCGAGCGCGGACGGGCGGGGCGAGCAGTTCTTC. Translated, it gives CASADGRGEQFF.

A few counts support this clonotype. The J gene is TRBJ2-1, the V gene TRBV7-8; 7 bases match TRBD2. CDR1 and CDR2 from the germline V gene are SGHVS and FQNEAQ. Germline trimming cut 5 bases from V and 5 bases from J; bases unmatched to any gene: 12. The CDR3 runs 16 residues. DNA of the CDR3: TGTGCCAGCAGCCTTGCCGGGACTACCTATCACAATGAGCAGTTCTTC. Amino acid sequence: CASSLAGTTYHNEQFF.

The chain carries TRBV5-1 and TRBJ1-1; D not certain. Trimming removed 6 bases at V and 11 bases at J, with 14 bases between. Germline assignment: CDR1 SGHRS and CDR2 YFSETQ. The CDR3 runs to 11 residues. The DNA of the CDR3 is TGCGCCAGCAAGATTGATTTGGAGGCTTTCTTT. Translation gives CASKIDLEAFF.

The sample holds many counts of this clonotype. The V call is TRBV5-8, the J call TRBJ2-1; D remains ambiguous. V dropped 2 bases and J dropped 8 bases, with 8 bases sitting between them. The CDR3 runs 12 residues. The germline V gene has CDR1 SGHTS and CDR2 YDEGEE. CDR3 coding DNA: TGTGCCAGCAGCTTCTTATTGTATGAGCAGTTCTTC. It translates to CASSFLLYEQFF.

This clonotype has a count of ten or more. This chain uses TRBV30 with TRBJ2-7; 14 bases map to TRBD2. CDR3 size: 12 residues. J lost 6 bases, V lost 5 bases, and 0 bases had no gene match. CDR1 GTSNPN and CDR2 SVGIG come from the germline V gene (reference sequence). The CDR3 loop reads CAWGLAGGEQYF. In nucleotides, the CDR3 is TGTGCCTGGGGACTAGCGGGAGGCGAGCAGTACTTC.

This clonotype was counted a few times. The chain combines TRBV7-9 with TRBJ1-4; D possibly corresponds to TRBD1 (5 bases). V was trimmed by 5 bases and J by 3 bases, leaving 10 bases between them. Germline V gene lookup returns CDR1 SEHNR and CDR2 FQNEAQ (reference sequence). The CDR3 totals 14 residues. The chain's CDR3 is CASSPTAANEKLFF. The CDR3 coding sequence is TGTGCCAGCAGCCCGACAGCGGCTAATGAAAAACTGTTTTTT.

This clonotype has only a few counts. The rearrangement uses TRBV7-6 and TRBJ2-7; tentative D call: TRBD2 (5 bases). The germline CDR1 and CDR2 sequences are SGHVS and FNYEAQ. CDR3 size: 16 residues. Trimming removed 0 bases at V and 2 bases at J, with 14 bases between. The CDR3 loop is CASSLALTTTTYEQYF. DNA for the CDR3: TGTGCCAGCAGCTTAGCGCTGACCACGACTACCTACGAGCAGTACTTC.

The genes are TRBV2 and TRBJ2-1, with 7 nucleotides matching TRBD2. Trimming cost V 7 bases and J 8 bases; bases outside gene matches: 11. The germline V gene has CDR1 SNHLY and CDR2 FYNNEI. This CDR3 has 14 residues. The CDR3 reads CASNRGGSLYEQFF. The CDR3 region has the DNA TGTGCCAGCAATCGGGGCGGGAGCTTATATGAGCAGTTCTTC. Together with reference TRBV2 and TRBJ2-1, the CDR3 gives the full variable domain: EPEVTQTPSHQVTQMGQEVILRCVPISNHLYFYWYRQILGQKVEFLVSFYNNEISEKSEIFDDQFSVERPDGSNFTLKIRSTKLEDSAMYFCASNRGGSLYEQFFGPGTRLTVL.

This clonotype appeared a few times. The chain has TRBV6-5 and TRBJ1-5; a weak D match, TRBD1 (5 bases). V lost 2 bases, J lost 6 bases, and 11 bases lay in between. The germline CDR1 and CDR2 sequences are MNHEY and SVGAGI. The CDR3 is 14 amino acids. The CDR3 spells CASSYGGRGQPQHF. CDR3 in DNA: TGTGCCAGCAGTTACGGGGGGAGGGGTCAGCCCCAGCATTTT.

This clonotype was recorded at least ten times. This chain connects TRBV29-1 to TRBJ1-1; possible D gene TRBD1, 5 bases. V lost 8 bases, J lost 5 bases, and 18 bases lay in between. CDR1 and CDR2 from the germline V gene are SQVTM and ANQGSEA. This CDR3 is built from 13 residues. CDR3 loop: CSHSTGGGTEAFF. DNA for the CDR3: TGCAGCCATTCAACGGGGGGAGGAACTGAAGCTTTCTTT. The full variable domain, rest sourced from reference TRBV29-1 and TRBJ1-1, is SAVISQKPSRDICQRGTSLTIQCQVDSQVTMMFWYRQQPGQSLTLIATANQGSEATYESGFVIDKFPISRPNLTFSTLTVSNMSPEDSSIYLCSHSTGGGTEAFFGQGTRLTVV.

Of note for this clonotype: This could be a read error, since a much larger clone is one nucleotide away. The chain joins TRBV20-1 to TRBJ2-2; D is unresolved. This CDR3 comprises 14 residues. Germline loops: CDR1 DFQATT, CDR2 SNEGSKA (reference sequence). Trimming removed 0 bases from V and 1 base from J, with 6 bases in between. CDR3 protein: CSARDWGNTGELFF. The CDR3 DNA is TGCAGTGCTAGAGATTGGGGGAACACCGGGGAGCTGTTTTTT.

This clonotype appeared a few times. J is TRBJ2-1 and V is TRBV12-3 or TRBV12-4; no clear D gene. The length of the CDR3 is 16 residues. Trimming pared 6 bases from V and 4 bases from J, leaving 19 bases between. The CDR3: CASSTPGQARYNEQFF. The CDR3 bases are TGTGCCAGCAGCACTCCCGGCCAAGCAAGATACAATGAGCAGTTCTTC.

This clonotype was counted between two and nine times. CDR3 in amino acids: CSAITTPGGEQYF. The CDR3 nucleotides are TGCAGCGCAATAACAACTCCGGGGGGCGAGCAGTACTTC. The rearrangement links TRBV29-1 to TRBJ2-7; 7 bases align to TRBD2. This CDR3 spans 13 amino acids. CDR1 is SQVTM, CDR2 ANQGSEA, per germline. J was trimmed by 6 bases and V by 7 bases; bases with no gene match: 12.

This clonotype was recorded many times. The chain joins TRBV28 to TRBJ2-1, with D possibly being TRBD2 (6 bases). CDR3 length: 11 residues. Germline-derived CDR1 and CDR2 are MDHEN and SYDVKM. V was trimmed by 4 bases and J by 15 bases, leaving 13 bases between them. DNA of the CDR3: TGTGCCAGCAGTTCGACTAGGAGTTCGTTCTTC. Its translation: CASSSTRSSFF.

A remark on this clonotype: A much larger clone sits a single nucleotide away, making a read error possible. The V and J genes are TRBV2 and TRBJ2-7; tentative D call: TRBD2 (6 bases). CDR1 and CDR2 (germline): SNHLY, FYNNEI. Trimming pared 2 bases from V and 6 bases from J, leaving 14 bases between. The CDR3 loop spans 14 amino acids. CDR3 coding DNA: TGTGCCAGCAGTGAACGACTAGTGTCTTTCGAGCAGTACTTC. Protein product: CASSERLVSFEQYF.

This chain joins TRBV5-1 and TRBJ2-4; D possibly corresponds to TRBD2 (5 bases). Trimming removed 2 bases from V and 8 bases from J, with 11 bases in between. The CDR3 runs to 13 residues. Germline lookup yields CDR1 SGHRS and CDR2 YFSETQ. In DNA form, the CDR3 reads TGCGCCAGCAGCTTCACAGAGGAGGACATTCAGTACTTC. Protein sequence: CASSFTEEDIQYF.

This clonotype was observed at least ten times. The V and J genes are TRBV12-3 or TRBV12-4 and TRBJ2-3; 10 bases line up with TRBD2. This CDR3 has 17 residues. The J segment lost 0 bases and the V segment lost 5 bases, leaving 8 bases of the junction unmatched. CDR3 sequence: CASSRKREGRSTDTQYF. In nucleotides, the CDR3 is TGTGCCAGCAGTCGCAAGCGGGAGGGCCGGAGCACAGATACGCAGTATTTT.

This clonotype was observed at least ten times. The chain carries TRBV20-1 and TRBJ1-1, with a tentative D call TRBD1 (5 bases). The germline CDR1 and CDR2 sequences are DFQATT and SNEGSKA (reference sequence). Trimming cost V 6 bases and J 3 bases, with 14 bases left between them. The CDR3 contains 13 residues. CDR3 in DNA: TGCAGTGCCACCGAGGGGATATACACTGAAGCTTTCTTT. It specifies CSATEGIYTEAFF.